The 28 T cell receptor beta chains in this list originate from one sample, sequenced in a study of blood T cell repertoires in COVID-19. Assay: immunoSEQ multiplex PCR; the TCRdb copy retains only in-frame clones and omits some. The table includes approximately 100,000 clones, approximately 80% detected once. The specimen was peripheral blood. These receptors all come from a woman in her 50s with acute or convalescent COVID-19.

The rearrangement links TRBV7-9 to TRBJ1-1; D is unclear. The CDR3 is 14 residues long. The V gene's germline CDR1 is SEHNR and CDR2 FQNEAQ (reference sequence). Trimming left V 1 base short and J 2 bases short, with 8 bases between. Written as DNA, the CDR3 is TGTGCCAGCAGCTTAGGAGGGATTAACACTGAAGCTTTCTTT. This encodes CASSLGGINTEAFF.

CDR3 loop: CASSFPGQGPYEQYF. The DNA of the CDR3 is TGTGCCAGCAGTTTCCCGGGACAGGGGCCCTACGAGCAGTACTTC. The chain is built from TRBV6-2 or TRBV6-3 and TRBJ2-7; 10 positions match TRBD1. From germline, CDR1 is MNHEY and CDR2 SVGEGT. Trimming took 4 bases from V and 2 from J; bases not matched to a gene: 5. This CDR3 is built from 15 residues.

This clone was seen only a few times. This rearrangement joins TRBV19 to TRBJ1-1; TRBD1 aligns across 7 bases. Germline trimming cut 6 bases from V and 3 bases from J; bases unmatched to any gene: 7. The CDR3 covers 14 residues. Germline CDR1 LNHDA, CDR2 SQIVND (reference sequence). CDR3 sequence reads: CASRPGGKDTEAFF. The CDR3 DNA reads TGTGCCAGTAGGCCAGGGGGGAAGGACACTGAAGCTTTCTTT. Together with reference TRBV19 and TRBJ1-1, the CDR3 gives the full variable domain: DGGITQSPKYLFRKEGQNVTLSCEQNLNHDAMYWYRQDPGQGLRLIYYSQIVNDFQKGDIAEGYSVSREKKESFPLTVTSAQKNPTAFYLCASRPGGKDTEAFFGQGTRLTVV.

The chain has TRBV7-3 and TRBJ2-3; maybe TRBD2 (7 bases). The germline V gene has CDR1 SGHTA and CDR2 FQGTGA. Trimming left V 2 bases short and J 4 bases short, with 10 bases between. This CDR3 region has 14 residues. The CDR3: CASSLGGASDTQYF. DNA of the CDR3: TGTGCCAGCAGCTTAGGGGGGGCCTCAGATACGCAGTATTTT.

This clone was counted only a few times. This chain links TRBV18 with TRBJ2-2; D gene unclear. This CDR3 has 15 residues. Trimming stripped 2 bases from V and 4 bases from J, with 11 bases between. Germline CDR1 is KGHSH and CDR2 is LQKENI. The CDR3 nucleotides are TGTGCCAGCTCACCAGACTTAGCTCCCACCGGGGAGCTGTTTTTT. Translated: CASSPDLAPTGELFF.

At least ten counts were recorded for this clone. The chain joins TRBV6-5 to TRBJ2-7; D is possibly TRBD1 (6 bases). Germline assignment: CDR1 MNHEY and CDR2 SVGAGI. Trimming took 6 bases from V and 4 from J, leaving 16 bases between them. This CDR3 region has 14 residues. This CDR3 is CASRHRDGWYEQYF. CDR3 coding DNA: TGTGCCAGCAGACACAGGGACGGGTGGTACGAGCAGTACTTC.

The chain uses TRBV21-1 and TRBJ1-1. TRBV21-1 is reported as a pseudogene. The CDR3 runs to 12 residues. The CDR3 DNA is TGTGCCAGCAGCTCCTCGGAGACTGAAGCTTTCTTT. Translated: CASSSSETEAFF.

This sequence joins TRBV5-6 and TRBJ2-7, with D tentatively TRBD2 (6 bases). Germline V gene sequence: CDR1 SGHDT, CDR2 YYEEEE. Deletions cut 1 base from V and 0 bases from J, with 11 bases between. This CDR3 has 15 residues. In DNA, the CDR3 is TGTGCCAGCAGCTTGAAGGAGGGCATCTCCTACGAGCAGTACTTC. Protein product: CASSLKEGISYEQYF.

The rearrangement links TRBV21-1 to TRBJ1-2. TRBV21-1 is assigned pseudogene status. The CDR3 is 19 residues long. CDR3 residues: CASSKDIREVSPINYGYTF. CDR3 coding DNA: TGTGCCAGCAGCAAAGATATAAGGGAGGTCTCACCTATTAACTATGGCTACACCTTC.

The V call is TRBV2, the J call TRBJ1-4; D remains unclear. In germline, CDR1 is SNHLY, CDR2 FYNNEI. Deletions cut 4 bases from V and 8 bases from J, with 11 bases between. The CDR3 totals 13 residues. The CDR3 is CASSGQRNEKLFF. The CDR3 DNA reads TGTGCCAGCAGTGGGCAGCGAAACGAAAAACTGTTTTTT.

V usage is TRBV18 and J usage is TRBJ2-7; D may be TRBD1 (6 bases). The CDR3 runs to 14 residues. The germline V gene encodes CDR1 KGHSH and CDR2 LQKENI. The ends were cut back, 3 bases at V and 0 bases at J, with 9 bases in the middle. DNA of the CDR3: TGTGCCAGCTCACCGGACAGTGACTCCTACGAGCAGTACTTC. It is translated as CASSPDSDSYEQYF.

This clone appeared a single time. The genes are TRBV3-1 (or the pseudogene TRBV3-2) and TRBJ1-3; tentative D call: TRBD1 (5 bases). There are 14 residues in the CDR3. V was pared by 1 base and J by 4 bases, with 8 bases between. Germline CDR1 reads LGHDT; CDR2 reads YNNKEL (reference sequence). DNA for the CDR3: TGTGCCAGCAGCCAAGGGGGCCAGGGAAACACCATATATTTT. This gives the protein CASSQGGQGNTIYF.

The chain is built from TRBV12-5 and TRBJ1-2; perhaps TRBD1 as D (5 bases). This CDR3 is 13 amino acids long. Looked up from germline, CDR1 is LGHNT and CDR2 is FRNRAP. The V and J ends lost 6 bases and 3 bases respectively, with 11 bases between them. The CDR3 region is CASGLDSHYGYTF. Here the CDR3 DNA reads TGTGCTAGTGGGCTCGACAGCCACTATGGCTACACCTTC.

The CDR3 is CASSLQAGSDTQYF. The CDR3 nucleotides read TGTGCCAGCAGCTTACAAGCGGGGTCAGATACGCAGTATTTT. This chain connects TRBV7-3 to TRBJ2-3, with 7 positions matching TRBD2. After removal of 2 bases from V and 4 bases from J, the junction contained 3 bases not matched to a gene. Per germline, CDR1 SGHTA and CDR2 FQGTGA. The CDR3 is made up of 14 amino acids.

The V and J genes are TRBV19 and TRBJ1-6; a weak D match, TRBD1 (6 bases). The V end lost 9 bases, the J end lost 6 bases, and 18 bases lay between the germline ends. CDR3 length equals 15 residues. Germline CDR1 LNHDA, CDR2 SQIVND (reference sequence). CDR3: CASKPFGQPNSPLHF. CDR3 bases: TGTGCCAGCAAACCCTTCGGACAGCCTAATTCACCCCTCCACTTT.

The chain is built from TRBV6-4 and TRBJ2-3; no reliable D call. This CDR3 is 15 amino acids long. Trimming pared 3 bases from V and 3 bases from J, leaving 13 bases between. The germline CDR1 and CDR2 sequences are MRHNA and SNTAGT. CDR3 amino acids: CASSEGEALTDTQYF. The CDR3 DNA reads as TGTGCCAGCAGTGAGGGTGAGGCCTTAACAGATACGCAGTATTTT.

The chain is built from TRBV9 and TRBJ2-2; 9 bases are a match to TRBD2. CDR1 SGDLS and CDR2 YYNGEE come from the germline V gene. CDR3 length: 17 residues. Losses at the gene ends were 2 bases for V and 5 bases for J; bases not matched to a gene: 10. The CDR3 DNA reads as TGTGCCAGCAGCGTGTCTATAGCGGGGGCCGCAACCGGGGAGCTGTTTTTT. It translates to CASSVSIAGAATGELFF.

The V call is TRBV11-2, the J call TRBJ1-1; a weak D match, TRBD1 (5 bases). CDR3 length: 17 residues. V was pared by 2 bases and J by 0 bases, with 16 bases between. Per the germline V gene, CDR1 is SGHAT and CDR2 is FQNNGV. The CDR3 spells CASSLRPGTDMNTEAFF. DNA for the CDR3: TGTGCCAGCAGCTTACGTCCCGGGACTGATATGAACACTGAAGCTTTCTTT. Filled out from reference TRBV11-2 and TRBJ1-1, the complete variable domain reads EAGVAQSPRYKIIEKRQSVAFWCNPISGHATLYWYQQILGQGPKLLIQFQNNGVVDDSQLPKDRFSAERLKGVDSTLKIQPAKLEDSAVYLCASSLRPGTDMNTEAFFGQGTRLTVV.

The chain joins TRBV10-3 to TRBJ2-3; 12 bases are a match to TRBD2. The CDR3 is 18 residues long. Germline-derived CDR1 and CDR2 are ENHRY and SYGVKD. Losses at the gene ends were 2 bases for V and 0 bases for J; bases not matched to a gene: 6. CDR3 sequence (DNA): TGTGCCATCAGTGAGAGCACTAGCGGGGGGCTCAGCACAGATACGCAGTATTTT. This sequence encodes CAISESTSGGLSTDTQYF.

The chain recombines TRBV3-1 (or the pseudogene TRBV3-2) with TRBJ2-1; 7 bases map to TRBD1. The CDR3 sequence is 15 residues long. Trimming removed 4 bases from V and 7 bases from J; junction bases left unmatched: 10. Looked up from germline, CDR1 is LGHDT and CDR2 is YNNKEL (reference sequence). CDR3: CASSLHVRQGNEQFF. In nucleotides, the CDR3 is TGTGCCAGCAGCCTACATGTACGACAGGGAAATGAGCAGTTCTTC.

This chain joins TRBV6-5 and TRBJ1-2; 10 bases align to TRBD1. V shed 5 bases and J 5 bases; nucleotides not matched to a gene: 2. This CDR3 spans 13 amino acids. The V gene's germline CDR1 is MNHEY and CDR2 SVGAGI. The CDR3 reads CASSRQGAYGYTF. The DNA for the CDR3 is TGTGCCAGCAGTCGACAGGGGGCATATGGCTACACCTTC.

The rearrangement links TRBV1 to TRBJ2-3; TRBD2 is the table's D call, not checked against the DNA. TRBV1 is a recognized pseudogene. There are 16 residues in the CDR3. This CDR3 reads CTSSHTPFPSTDTQYF. The CDR3 DNA is TGCACCAGCAGCCATACTCCGTTCCCCAGCACAGATACGCAGTATTTT.

The rearrangement uses TRBV5-4 and TRBJ1-1; 11 nucleotides match TRBD1. The CDR3 is made up of 14 amino acids. Trimming took 4 bases from V and 5 from J; bases not matched to a gene: 4. Germline CDR1 SGHNT, CDR2 YYREEE (reference sequence). The CDR3 reads CASSMDRGRTEAFF. CDR3 nucleotide sequence: TGTGCCAGCAGCATGGACAGGGGGCGGACTGAAGCTTTCTTT.

V is TRBV11-2 and J is TRBJ2-7; 7 bases align to TRBD2. CDR3 length: 17 amino acids. Germline trimming cut 5 bases from V and 0 bases from J; bases unmatched to any gene: 13. Germline values: CDR1 SGHAT, CDR2 FQNNGV. CDR3 nucleotide sequence: TGTGCCAGCAGCCTCCTTGGGGGGGTTGGTAGCTCCTACGAGCAGTACTTC. It is translated as CASSLLGGVGSSYEQYF.

Details on this clone: Other DNA sequences from this sample encode an identical CDR3 as well. The gene calls are TRBV18 and TRBJ1-1, with D perhaps TRBD1 (5 bases). The ends were cut back, 3 bases at V and 2 bases at J, with 10 bases in the middle. This CDR3 has 14 amino acids. Germline CDR1 is KGHSH and CDR2 is LQKENI. The DNA of the CDR3 is TGTGCCAGCTCACCTGGGCAGGGAAACACTGAAGCTTTCTTT. Its translation: CASSPGQGNTEAFF.

J is TRBJ1-2 and V is TRBV6-1; D is possibly TRBD1 (5 bases). The V gene lost 3 bases and the J gene lost 5 bases, with 13 bases spanning the gap. Germline assignment: CDR1 MNHNS and CDR2 SASEGT. The CDR3 is made up of 14 amino acids. Here the CDR3 DNA reads TGTGCCAGCAGTGAGGGGACTTACGGATATGGCTACACCTTC. This sequence encodes CASSEGTYGYGYTF.

The V call is TRBV10-3, the J call TRBJ1-2; 9 bases map to TRBD1. The V and J ends lost 2 bases and 8 bases, in that order; junction bases with no gene match: 3. CDR1 and CDR2 (germline): ENHRY, SYGVKD. The CDR3 has 13 amino acids. CDR3 nucleotide sequence: TGTGCCATCAGTGAGGGAACAGGGGGCGGCTACACCTTC. Its protein product is CAISEGTGGGYTF.

The CDR3 loop reads CASSLNRVHGYTF. CDR3 bases: TGTGCCAGCAGCTTAAACAGGGTTCACGGCTACACCTTC. This rearrangement joins TRBV5-6 to TRBJ1-2; tentatively, D is TRBD1 (6 bases). The V gene lost 2 bases and the J gene lost 8 bases, with 13 bases spanning the gap. This CDR3 contains 13 residues. Looked up from germline, CDR1 is SGHDT and CDR2 is YYEEEE.